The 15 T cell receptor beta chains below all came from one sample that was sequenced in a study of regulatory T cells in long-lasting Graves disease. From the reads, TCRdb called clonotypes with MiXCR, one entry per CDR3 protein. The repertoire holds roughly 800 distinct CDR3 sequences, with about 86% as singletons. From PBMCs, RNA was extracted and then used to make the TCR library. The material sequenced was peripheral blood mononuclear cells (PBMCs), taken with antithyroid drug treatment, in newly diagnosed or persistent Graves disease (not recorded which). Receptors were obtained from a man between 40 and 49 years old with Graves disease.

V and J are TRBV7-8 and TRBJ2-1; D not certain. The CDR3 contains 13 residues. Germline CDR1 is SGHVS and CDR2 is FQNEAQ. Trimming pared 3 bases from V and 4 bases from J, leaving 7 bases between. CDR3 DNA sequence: TGTGCCAGCAGCTTGGCGGCATACAATGAGCAGTTCTTC. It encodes CASSLAAYNEQFF.

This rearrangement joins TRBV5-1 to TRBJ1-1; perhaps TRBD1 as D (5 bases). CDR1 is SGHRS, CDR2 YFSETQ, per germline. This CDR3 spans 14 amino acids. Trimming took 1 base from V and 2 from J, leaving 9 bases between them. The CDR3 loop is CASSLRGPNTEAFF. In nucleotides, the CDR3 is TGCGCCAGCAGCTTGAGGGGACCCAACACTGAAGCTTTCTTT.

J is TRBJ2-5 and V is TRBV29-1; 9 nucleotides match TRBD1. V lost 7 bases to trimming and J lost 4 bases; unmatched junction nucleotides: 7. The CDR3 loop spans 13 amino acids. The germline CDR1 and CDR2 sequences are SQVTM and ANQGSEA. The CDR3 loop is CSAGTGIGETQYF. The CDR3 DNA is TGCAGCGCCGGGACAGGGATAGGAGAGACCCAGTACTTC. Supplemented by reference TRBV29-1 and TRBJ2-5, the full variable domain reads SAVISQKPSRDICQRGTSLTIQCQVDSQVTMMFWYRQQPGQSLTLIATANQGSEATYESGFVIDKFPISRPNLTFSTLTVSNMSPEDSSIYLCSAGTGIGETQYFGPGTRLLVL.

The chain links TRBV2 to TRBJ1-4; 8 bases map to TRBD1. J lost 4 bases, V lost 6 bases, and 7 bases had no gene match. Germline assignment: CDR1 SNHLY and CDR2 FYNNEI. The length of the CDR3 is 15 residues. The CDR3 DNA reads TGTGCCAGCAGACTCCAGGGGGCACGTAATGAAAAACTGTTTTTT. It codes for CASRLQGARNEKLFF.

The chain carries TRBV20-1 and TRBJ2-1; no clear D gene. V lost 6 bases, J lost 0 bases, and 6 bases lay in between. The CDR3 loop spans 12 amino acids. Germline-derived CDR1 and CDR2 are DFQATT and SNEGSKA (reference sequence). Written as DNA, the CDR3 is TGCAGTGCCCTACGCTCCTACAATGAGCAGTTCTTC. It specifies CSALRSYNEQFF.

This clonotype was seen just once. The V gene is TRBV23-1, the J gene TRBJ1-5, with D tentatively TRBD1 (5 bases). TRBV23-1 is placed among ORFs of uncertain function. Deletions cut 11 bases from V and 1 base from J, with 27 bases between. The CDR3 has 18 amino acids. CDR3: CAFKACQGPTGSNQPQHF. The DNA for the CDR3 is TGCGCCTTCAAAGCGTGCCAGGGCCCTACCGGAAGCAATCAGCCCCAGCATTTT.

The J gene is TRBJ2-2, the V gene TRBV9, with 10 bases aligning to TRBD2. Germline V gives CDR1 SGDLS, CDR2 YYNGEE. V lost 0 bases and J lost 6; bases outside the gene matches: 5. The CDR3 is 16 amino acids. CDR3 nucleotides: TGTGCCAGCAGCGTAGCGGCTAGCGGGAGTTCCGGGGAGCTGTTTTTT. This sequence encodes CASSVAASGSSGELFF. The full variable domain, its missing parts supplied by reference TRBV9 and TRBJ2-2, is DSGVTQTPKHLITATGQRVTLRCSPRSGDLSVYWYQQSLDQGLQFLIQYYNGEERAKGNILERFSAQQFPDLHSELNLSSLELGDSALYFCASSVAASGSSGELFFGEGSRLTVL.

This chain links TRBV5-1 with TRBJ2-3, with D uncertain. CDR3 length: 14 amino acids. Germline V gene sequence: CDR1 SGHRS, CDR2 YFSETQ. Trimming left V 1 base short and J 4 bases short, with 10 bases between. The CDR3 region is CASSLQRQSDTQYF. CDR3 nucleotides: TGCGCCAGCAGCTTGCAAAGACAATCAGATACGCAGTATTTT.

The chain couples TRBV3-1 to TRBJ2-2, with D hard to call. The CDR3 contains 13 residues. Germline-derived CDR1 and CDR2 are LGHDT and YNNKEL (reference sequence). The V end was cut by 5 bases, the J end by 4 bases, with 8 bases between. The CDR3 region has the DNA TGTGCCAGCAGCGCACAGATCACCGGGGAGCTGTTTTTT. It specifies CASSAQITGELFF.

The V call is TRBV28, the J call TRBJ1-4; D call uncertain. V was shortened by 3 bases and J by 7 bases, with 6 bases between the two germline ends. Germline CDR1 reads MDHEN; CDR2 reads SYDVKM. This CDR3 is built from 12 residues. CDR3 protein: CASSFFSEKLFF. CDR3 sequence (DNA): TGTGCCAGCAGTTTTTTCAGTGAAAAACTGTTTTTT.

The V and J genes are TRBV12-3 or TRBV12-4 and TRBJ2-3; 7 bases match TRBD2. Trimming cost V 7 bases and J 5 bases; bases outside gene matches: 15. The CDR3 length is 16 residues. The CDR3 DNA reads TGTGCCAGCAAAGAGATCTCGGGCCGGGAGGAAGATACGCAGTATTTT. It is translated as CASKEISGREEDTQYF.

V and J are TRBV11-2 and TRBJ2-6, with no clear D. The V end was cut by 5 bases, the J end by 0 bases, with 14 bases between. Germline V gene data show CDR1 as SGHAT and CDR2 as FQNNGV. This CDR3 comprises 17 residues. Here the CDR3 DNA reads TGTGCCAGCAGCCTTCTTTTGGGTATCTCTGGGGCCAACGTCCTGACTTTC. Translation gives CASSLLLGISGANVLTF. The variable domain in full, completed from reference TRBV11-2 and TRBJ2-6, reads EAGVAQSPRYKIIEKRQSVAFWCNPISGHATLYWYQQILGQGPKLLIQFQNNGVVDDSQLPKDRFSAERLKGVDSTLKIQPAKLEDSAVYLCASSLLLGISGANVLTFGAGSRLTVL.

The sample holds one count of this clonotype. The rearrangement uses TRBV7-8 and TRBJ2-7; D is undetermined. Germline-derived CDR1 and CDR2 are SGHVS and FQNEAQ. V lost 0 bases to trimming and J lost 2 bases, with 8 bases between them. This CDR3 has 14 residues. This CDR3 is CASSLARGTYEQYF. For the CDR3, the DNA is TGTGCCAGCAGCTTAGCGCGAGGCACCTACGAGCAGTACTTC. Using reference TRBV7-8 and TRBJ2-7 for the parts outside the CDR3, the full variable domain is GAGVSQSPRYKVAKRGQDVALRCDPISGHVSLFWYQQALGQGPEFLTYFQNEAQLDKSGLPSDRFFAERPEGSVSTLKIQRTQQEDSAVYLCASSLARGTYEQYFGPGTRLTVT.

CDR3 in amino acids: CASSLTGGPFETQYF. CDR3 DNA: TGCGCCAGCAGCTTGACAGGGGGTCCTTTTGAGACCCAGTACTTC. The rearrangement uses TRBV5-1 and TRBJ2-5; 8 nucleotides line up with TRBD1. Trimming at V came to 1 base and at J to 5 bases, leaving 7 bases not matched to a gene. CDR1 SGHRS and CDR2 YFSETQ come from the germline V gene. CDR3 length: 15 amino acids.

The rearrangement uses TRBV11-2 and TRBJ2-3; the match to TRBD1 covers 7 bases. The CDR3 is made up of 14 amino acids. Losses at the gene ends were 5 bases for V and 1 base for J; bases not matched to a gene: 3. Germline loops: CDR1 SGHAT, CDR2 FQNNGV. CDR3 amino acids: CASSQDRGTDTQYF. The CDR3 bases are TGTGCCAGCAGCCAAGACAGGGGCACAGATACGCAGTATTTT.